A selection of T cell receptor beta chains follows, all from one sample in a study of blood T cell repertoires in COVID-19. TCRdb's copy holds only in-frame clones and misses some; the assay was immunoSEQ multiplex PCR. The sample records under 350,000 clones, around 78% being singletons. The sample taken for sequencing was peripheral blood. All receptors derive from a man in his sixties who had recovered from COVID-19. CDR3s include the opening cysteine and the closing phenylalanine or tryptophan. Fields, in order: D gene, clone size, V gene, J gene, CDR3 protein, CDR3 DNA. A D gene is named only where the DNA matches it firmly. Clone size is not always given. Where it is, it says once, few, many or a class for expanded clones.

d_gene: -
abundance: -
v_gene: TRBV7-9
j_gene: TRBJ1-2
CDR3aa: CASIGNYGYTF
CDR3nt: TGTGCCAGCATCGGTAACTATGGCTACACCTTC

d_gene: -
abundance: -
v_gene: TRBV6-5
j_gene: TRBJ1-3
CDR3aa: CASAPSSGNTIYF
CDR3nt: TGTGCCAGTGCTCCGAGCTCTGGAAACACCATATATTTT

d_gene: TRBD1
abundance: few
v_gene: TRBV6-5
j_gene: TRBJ1-5
CDR3aa: CASSRDRGTYQPQHF
CDR3nt: TGTGCCAGCAGCAGGGACAGGGGGACGTATCAGCCCCAGCATTTT

d_gene: -
abundance: few
v_gene: TRBV10-3
j_gene: TRBJ1-1
CDR3aa: CAISATGDMNTEAFF
CDR3nt: TGTGCCATCAGTGCCACCGGGGATATGAACACTGAAGCTTTCTTT

d_gene: TRBD1
abundance: -
v_gene: TRBV7-6
j_gene: TRBJ2-1
CDR3aa: CASSLVPSGQGGNEQFF
CDR3nt: TGTGCCAGCAGCTTAGTGCCCTCAGGACAGGGTGGCAATGAGCAGTTCTTC

d_gene: TRBD2
abundance: -
v_gene: TRBV5-4
j_gene: TRBJ2-3
CDR3aa: CASSLGAGRALTDTQYF
CDR3nt: TGTGCCAGCAGCTTGGGGGCCGGGAGGGCCTTAACAGATACGCAGTATTTT

d_gene: -
abundance: few
v_gene: TRBV6-2/TRBV6-3
j_gene: TRBJ1-2
CDR3aa: CASSNSPGRSGYTF
CDR3nt: TGTGCCAGCAGCAACTCCCCAGGGAGGAGCGGCTACACCTTC

d_gene: TRBD1
abundance: -
v_gene: TRBV30
j_gene: TRBJ1-1
CDR3aa: CAWSKGQGGTFF
CDR3nt: TGTGCCTGGAGCAAAGGACAGGGGGGAACTTTCTTT

d_gene: TRBD2
abundance: -
v_gene: TRBV20-1
j_gene: TRBJ2-7
CDR3aa: CSASKTSGRRYEQYF
CDR3nt: TGCAGTGCTAGTAAGACTAGCGGGAGGAGGTACGAGCAGTACTTC

d_gene: -
abundance: -
v_gene: TRBV7-3
j_gene: TRBJ1-1
CDR3aa: CASSGTRDPGTEAFF
CDR3nt: TGTGCCAGCAGTGGAACAAGAGACCCGGGCACTGAAGCTTTCTTT

d_gene: -
abundance: -
v_gene: TRBV18
j_gene: TRBJ1-1
CDR3aa: CASWTETNTEAFF
CDR3nt: TGTGCCAGTTGGACAGAAACGAACACTGAAGCTTTCTTT

d_gene: TRBD2
abundance: -
v_gene: TRBV5-1
j_gene: TRBJ2-7
CDR3aa: CASSLALGGAEQYF
CDR3nt: TGCGCCAGCAGCTTGGCCCTGGGAGGGGCCGAGCAGTACTTC

d_gene: -
abundance: -
v_gene: TRBV4-1
j_gene: TRBJ2-1
CDR3aa: CASSQGQDYNEQFF
CDR3nt: TGCGCCAGCAGCCAAGGACAGGATTACAATGAGCAGTTCTTC

d_gene: TRBD1
abundance: -
v_gene: TRBV27
j_gene: TRBJ1-1
CDR3aa: CASRGTANTEAFF
CDR3nt: TGTGCCAGCAGAGGGACAGCGAACACTGAAGCTTTCTTT

d_gene: -
abundance: -
v_gene: TRBV29-1
j_gene: TRBJ1-2
CDR3aa: CSVEKLDGYTF
CDR3nt: TGCAGCGTTGAGAAACTGGATGGCTACACCTTC

d_gene: -
abundance: -
v_gene: TRBV3-1/TRBV3-2
j_gene: TRBJ2-1
CDR3aa: CASSQAYEQFF
CDR3nt: TGTGCCAGCAGCCAAGCCTATGAGCAGTTCTTC

d_gene: TRBD1
abundance: few
v_gene: TRBV19
j_gene: TRBJ1-2
CDR3aa: CASSITGVKNYGYTF
CDR3nt: TGTGCCAGTAGTATAACAGGGGTTAAAAACTATGGCTACACCTTC

d_gene: -
abundance: -
v_gene: TRBV3-1/TRBV3-2
j_gene: TRBJ1-2
CDR3aa: CASSPRVAAFYGYTF
CDR3nt: TGTGCCAGCAGCCCGCGGGTTGCAGCTTTCTATGGCTACACCTTC

d_gene: TRBD2
abundance: -
v_gene: TRBV2
j_gene: TRBJ2-1
CDR3aa: CASRTGEGINEQFF
CDR3nt: TGTGCCAGCAGGACGGGGGAGGGCATAAATGAGCAGTTCTTC

d_gene: -
abundance: -
v_gene: TRBV30
j_gene: TRBJ2-2
CDR3aa: CAWSGGGPSTGELFF
CDR3nt: TGTGCCTGGAGTGGCGGGGGCCCGAGCACCGGGGAGCTGTTTTTT

d_gene: TRBD2
abundance: -
v_gene: TRBV18
j_gene: TRBJ2-1
CDR3aa: CASSPYGTSGSVEQFF
CDR3nt: TGTGCCAGCTCACCCTATGGGACTAGCGGGAGCGTTGAGCAGTTCTTC

d_gene: -
abundance: -
v_gene: TRBV5-1
j_gene: TRBJ2-5
CDR3aa: CASSLGGIQETQYF
CDR3nt: TGCGCCAGCAGCTTGGGAGGGATCCAAGAGACCCAGTACTTC

d_gene: -
abundance: -
v_gene: TRBV7-9
j_gene: TRBJ2-1
CDR3aa: CASSTRSGHEQFF
CDR3nt: TGTGCCAGCAGCACAAGGAGCGGGCATGAGCAGTTCTTC

d_gene: TRBD1
abundance: -
v_gene: TRBV9
j_gene: TRBJ1-4
CDR3aa: CASSVTGGRRGNEKLFF
CDR3nt: TGTGCCAGCAGCGTAACAGGGGGCAGGAGGGGTAATGAAAAACTGTTTTTT

d_gene: -
abundance: -
v_gene: TRBV7-9
j_gene: TRBJ1-3
CDR3aa: CASSTREGNTIYF
CDR3nt: TGTGCCAGCAGCACCCGGGAAGGAAACACCATATATTTT

d_gene: -
abundance: few
v_gene: TRBV5-8
j_gene: TRBJ2-2
CDR3aa: CAAAAAWGVNTGELFF
CDR3nt: TGTGCCGCAGCGGCCGCTTGGGGGGTTAACACCGGGGAGCTGTTTTTT

d_gene: TRBD1
abundance: -
v_gene: TRBV19
j_gene: TRBJ1-4
CDR3aa: CASRPRTGGNEKLFF
CDR3nt: TGTGCCAGTAGGCCCCGGACAGGGGGAAATGAAAAACTGTTTTTT

d_gene: TRBD1
abundance: -
v_gene: TRBV27
j_gene: TRBJ1-2
CDR3aa: CASRVTGQSGYTF
CDR3nt: TGTGCCAGCAGGGTGACAGGGCAAAGTGGCTACACCTTC

d_gene: TRBD2
abundance: -
v_gene: TRBV24-1
j_gene: TRBJ2-5
CDR3aa: CATNQAGAGETQYF
CDR3nt: TGTGCCACCAACCAAGCGGGAGCGGGTGAGACCCAGTACTTC

d_gene: TRBD2
abundance: -
v_gene: TRBV6-5
j_gene: TRBJ2-3
CDR3aa: CASSYGTKRADTQYF
CDR3nt: TGTGCCAGCAGTTACGGGACTAAGAGGGCAGATACGCAGTATTTT

d_gene: TRBD1
abundance: few
v_gene: TRBV7-9
j_gene: TRBJ1-4
CDR3aa: CASSPGTGGNEKLFF
CDR3nt: TGTGCCAGCAGCCCGGGAACAGGGGGTAATGAAAAACTGTTTTTT

d_gene: TRBD1
abundance: -
v_gene: TRBV5-4
j_gene: TRBJ2-7
CDR3aa: CASSSPGQGLDEQYF
CDR3nt: TGTGCCAGCAGCTCACCGGGACAGGGCCTCGACGAGCAGTACTTC

d_gene: TRBD1
abundance: -
v_gene: TRBV5-1
j_gene: TRBJ1-2
CDR3aa: CASSRTGDGYTF
CDR3nt: TGCGCCAGCAGCAGGACAGGGGACGGCTACACCTTC

d_gene: -
abundance: -
v_gene: TRBV5-1
j_gene: TRBJ2-2
CDR3aa: CASSLGQLTGELFF
CDR3nt: TGCGCCAGCAGCTTGGGACAGCTCACCGGGGAGCTGTTTTTT

d_gene: -
abundance: once
v_gene: TRBV9
j_gene: TRBJ2-7
CDR3aa: CASSVAGATSSYEQYF
CDR3nt: TGTGCCAGCAGCGTAGCGGGAGCTACAAGCTCCTACGAGCAGTACTTC

d_gene: TRBD1
abundance: -
v_gene: TRBV6-5
j_gene: TRBJ2-3
CDR3aa: CASSTRQGSTDTQYF
CDR3nt: TGTGCCAGCAGTACGCGACAGGGTAGCACAGATACGCAGTATTTT

d_gene: -
abundance: few
v_gene: TRBV5-1
j_gene: TRBJ1-3
CDR3aa: CASSSNQGSGNTIYF
CDR3nt: TGCGCCAGCAGCTCGAACCAGGGTTCTGGAAACACCATATATTTT

d_gene: -
abundance: -
v_gene: TRBV27
j_gene: TRBJ2-1
CDR3aa: CASRGLGWSSYNEQFF
CDR3nt: TGTGCCAGCAGGGGTTTAGGTTGGAGCTCCTACAATGAGCAGTTCTTC

d_gene: -
abundance: -
v_gene: TRBV4-1
j_gene: TRBJ1-2
CDR3aa: CASSQESRNYGYTF
CDR3nt: TGCGCCAGCAGCCAAGAGTCCAGAAACTATGGCTACACCTTC

d_gene: -
abundance: -
v_gene: TRBV30
j_gene: TRBJ1-1
CDR3aa: CAWRQTDLSTEAFF
CDR3nt: TGTGCCTGGAGGCAGACAGATCTGAGCACTGAAGCTTTCTTT

d_gene: TRBD2
abundance: -
v_gene: TRBV2
j_gene: TRBJ2-1
CDR3aa: CASSDVVGLAANNEQFF
CDR3nt: TGTGCCAGCAGTGATGTGGTGGGACTAGCGGCGAACAATGAGCAGTTCTTC

d_gene: -
abundance: -
v_gene: TRBV5-4
j_gene: TRBJ2-1
CDR3aa: CASSGNSRSSDEQFF
CDR3nt: TGTGCCAGCAGCGGAAACAGCAGGAGTAGCGATGAGCAGTTCTTC

d_gene: TRBD2
abundance: -
v_gene: TRBV7-9
j_gene: TRBJ2-1
CDR3aa: CASRRKPGLEQFF
CDR3nt: TGTGCCAGCAGACGAAAACCGGGACTAGAGCAGTTCTTC

d_gene: -
abundance: -
v_gene: TRBV4-1
j_gene: TRBJ1-3
CDR3aa: CASSQDPGRGVGNTIYF
CDR3nt: TGCGCCAGCAGCCAAGACCCGGGCAGGGGCGTTGGAAACACCATATATTTT

d_gene: -
abundance: -
v_gene: TRBV13
j_gene: TRBJ1-4
CDR3aa: CASSIRQGGEKLFF
CDR3nt: TGTGCCAGCAGCATAAGACAAGGAGGTGAAAAACTGTTTTTT

d_gene: TRBD2
abundance: once
v_gene: TRBV5-4
j_gene: TRBJ2-2
CDR3aa: CASSQGLAGPGELFF
CDR3nt: TGTGCCAGCAGCCAGGGACTAGCGGGACCCGGGGAGCTGTTTTTT

d_gene: -
abundance: -
v_gene: TRBV15
j_gene: TRBJ1-1
CDR3aa: CATSRDRQINTEAFF
CDR3nt: TGTGCCACCAGCAGAGATCGCCAGATAAACACTGAAGCTTTCTTT

d_gene: -
abundance: -
v_gene: TRBV29-1
j_gene: TRBJ2-1
CDR3aa: CSVELDRGNEQFF
CDR3nt: TGCAGCGTTGAACTGGACAGAGGCAATGAGCAGTTCTTC

d_gene: TRBD1
abundance: -
v_gene: TRBV27
j_gene: TRBJ1-6
CDR3aa: CASSFPGQGNSPLHF
CDR3nt: TGTGCCAGCAGTTTCCCGGGACAGGGAAATTCACCCCTCCACTTT

d_gene: -
abundance: -
v_gene: TRBV6-5
j_gene: TRBJ1-2
CDR3aa: CAIASGRGGYTF
CDR3nt: TGTGCCATCGCTAGTGGGAGGGGCGGCTACACCTTC

d_gene: -
abundance: -
v_gene: TRBV9
j_gene: TRBJ2-7
CDR3aa: CASSVVEILSYEQYF
CDR3nt: TGTGCCAGCAGCGTAGTGGAGATACTCTCCTACGAGCAGTACTTC

d_gene: TRBD1
abundance: -
v_gene: TRBV27
j_gene: TRBJ1-6
CDR3aa: CASSFSQGAGNSPLHF
CDR3nt: TGTGCCAGCAGTTTTTCACAGGGGGCAGGTAATTCACCCCTCCACTTT

d_gene: TRBD1
abundance: -
v_gene: TRBV5-1
j_gene: TRBJ2-1
CDR3aa: CASSLEGGGYNEQFF
CDR3nt: TGCGCCAGCAGCTTGGAAGGGGGCGGATACAATGAGCAGTTCTTC

d_gene: -
abundance: -
v_gene: TRBV14
j_gene: TRBJ2-3
CDR3aa: CASSQDQLVNTQYF
CDR3nt: TGTGCCAGCAGCCAAGACCAACTAGTGAATACGCAGTATTTT

d_gene: TRBD2
abundance: -
v_gene: TRBV20-1
j_gene: TRBJ2-5
CDR3aa: CSASASGGVWKTQYF
CDR3nt: TGCAGTGCTAGTGCTAGCGGGGGGGTATGGAAGACCCAGTACTTC

d_gene: -
abundance: -
v_gene: TRBV28
j_gene: TRBJ1-4
CDR3aa: CASRITGPGDEKLFF
CDR3nt: TGTGCCAGCAGGATCACGGGCCCGGGGGATGAAAAACTGTTTTTT

d_gene: TRBD1
abundance: -
v_gene: TRBV28
j_gene: TRBJ1-5
CDR3aa: CASSFRSQGVKQPQHF
CDR3nt: TGTGCCAGCAGTTTCAGGTCCCAGGGGGTTAAACAGCCCCAGCATTTT

d_gene: -
abundance: -
v_gene: TRBV20-1
j_gene: TRBJ1-2
CDR3aa: CSASTSNYGYTF
CDR3nt: TGCAGTGCTAGTACTTCCAACTATGGCTACACCTTC

d_gene: -
abundance: -
v_gene: TRBV19
j_gene: TRBJ1-5
CDR3aa: CASSEGTGNQPQHF
CDR3nt: TGTGCCAGTAGCGAGGGTACTGGCAATCAGCCCCAGCATTTT

d_gene: TRBD2
abundance: -
v_gene: TRBV3-1/TRBV3-2
j_gene: TRBJ2-1
CDR3aa: CASSPILAGRLNNEQFF
CDR3nt: TGTGCCAGCAGCCCTATACTAGCGGGGAGGCTTAACAATGAGCAGTTCTTC